The 29 T cell receptor beta chains reported below all come from one sample, sequenced in a study of blood T cell repertoires in COVID-19. Profiling relied on immunoSEQ multiplex PCR, and the TCRdb table lists in-frame clones only, not all of them. The profile shows around 310,000 clones, roughly 86% of them singletons. The sequencing input was PBMCs or T cells enriched from blood (not recorded which). The receptors derive from a woman aged 25 to 39 who had recovered from COVID-19.

This chain uses TRBV6-2 or TRBV6-3 with TRBJ1-5, with 7 bases that match TRBD1. Losses at the gene ends were 4 bases for V and 3 bases for J; bases not matched to a gene: 9. Per germline, CDR1 MNHEY and CDR2 SVGEGT. The CDR3 covers 16 residues. The chain's CDR3 is CASSFDRVPANQPQHF. As DNA, the CDR3 is TGTGCCAGCAGTTTTGACAGGGTACCCGCCAATCAGCCCCAGCATTTT.

The chain joins TRBV28 to TRBJ1-2, with D maybe TRBD1 (5 bases). The CDR3 has 13 amino acids. CDR1 is MDHEN, CDR2 SYDVKM, per germline. V was trimmed by 2 bases and J by 5 bases, leaving 9 bases between them. In DNA form, the CDR3 reads TGTGCCAGCAGTTTAGGCAGGGCTTATGGCTACACCTTC. It encodes CASSLGRAYGYTF.

V is TRBV11-3 and J is TRBJ2-1; 7 bases match TRBD1. V lost 5 bases and J lost 4; bases outside the gene matches: 8. Looked up from germline, CDR1 is SGHNT and CDR2 is YENEEA. The CDR3 has 15 amino acids. CDR3 sequence (DNA): TGTGCCAGCAGCCTCGACAGGGCCACGTACAATGAGCAGTTCTTC. It translates to CASSLDRATYNEQFF.

V and J are TRBV20-1 and TRBJ1-4, with D perhaps matching TRBD1 (5 bases). V lost 0 bases and J 12 bases, leaving 8 bases between the germline ends. CDR1 is DFQATT and CDR2 is SNEGSKA in the germline V gene (reference sequence). This CDR3 comprises 11 residues. The CDR3 region has the DNA TGCAGTGCTAGAGAGACAGAGCAACTGTTTTTT. This codes for CSARETEQLFF.

This clone has more than one count but fewer than ten. J is TRBJ1-5 and V is TRBV28, with 10 bases aligning to TRBD1. The germline V gene has CDR1 MDHEN and CDR2 SYDVKM. V gave up 4 bases and J gave up 5 bases; unmatched junction bases: 5. The length of the CDR3 is 15 residues. CDR3 region: CASSSGTGVHQPQHF. The CDR3 nucleotides read TGTGCCAGCAGTTCCGGGACAGGGGTCCATCAGCCCCAGCATTTT.

The chain has TRBV14 and TRBJ1-4, with TRBD1 matching 7 bases. Germline trimming cut 3 bases from V and 3 bases from J; bases unmatched to any gene: 7. Germline V gene lookup returns CDR1 SGHDN and CDR2 FVKESK. This CDR3 contains 16 residues. CDR3: CASSHHRQGPNEKLFF. The CDR3 nucleotides read TGTGCCAGCAGCCACCATAGACAGGGACCTAATGAAAAACTGTTTTTT.

The CDR3 loop reads CASSLWSSGNFGYTF. In DNA, the CDR3 is TGTGCCAGCAGCTTATGGTCATCGGGGAATTTTGGCTACACCTTC. V gene TRBV7-2 combines with J gene TRBJ1-2; D gene uncertain. The CDR3 consists of 15 residues. Germline loops: CDR1 SGHTA, CDR2 FQGNSA. With 2 bases removed from V and 7 bases from J, the gap between germline ends came to 17 bases.

CDR3 DNA: TGTGCCAGCTCTCTAGCGGGCACCGGGGAGCTGTTTTTT. Its protein is CASSLAGTGELFF. The gene calls are TRBV2 and TRBJ2-2; TRBD2 agrees at 8 bases. After removal of 8 bases from V and 4 bases from J, the junction contained 3 bases not matched to a gene. CDR3 length equals 13 residues. Germline values: CDR1 SNHLY, CDR2 FYNNEI. Using reference TRBV2 and TRBJ2-2 for the parts outside the CDR3, the full variable domain is EPEVTQTPSHQVTQMGQEVILRCVPISNHLYFYWYRQILGQKVEFLVSFYNNEISEKSEIFDDQFSVERPDGSNFTLKIRSTKLEDSAMYFCASSLAGTGELFFGEGSRLTVL.

The chain combines TRBV13 with TRBJ1-2; 11 bases align to TRBD1. The CDR3 is made up of 16 amino acids. CDR1 is PRHDT, CDR2 FYEKMQ, per germline (reference sequence). The J segment lost 5 bases and the V segment lost 5 bases, leaving 10 bases of the junction unmatched. CDR3 protein: CASSPSGTGGSYGYTF. Written as DNA, the CDR3 is TGTGCCAGCAGCCCGTCCGGGACAGGGGGAAGTTATGGCTACACCTTC.

On this clone: At the DNA level, this CDR3 is encoded by other sequences in the same sample as well. The CDR3 sequence: CASSVSGRTDTQYF. CDR3 bases: TGTGCCAGCAGCGTAAGCGGGAGGACAGATACGCAGTATTTT. V and J are TRBV9 and TRBJ2-3; 9 bases map to TRBD2. From germline, CDR1 is SGDLS and CDR2 YYNGEE. J was trimmed by 3 bases and V by 1 base; bases with no gene match: 0. There are 14 residues in the CDR3.

The rearrangement uses TRBV6-2 or TRBV6-3 and TRBJ1-2, with D maybe TRBD1 (6 bases). The CDR3 is 15 amino acids. CDR1 is MNHEY, CDR2 SVGEGT, per germline. Trimming stripped 2 bases from V and 3 bases from J, with 13 bases between. The CDR3 region has the DNA TGTGCCAGCAGTTACGGCGTCAGGGGTGACTATGGCTACACCTTC. Its translation is CASSYGVRGDYGYTF.

V usage is TRBV5-1 and J usage is TRBJ1-6; D is possibly TRBD1 (5 bases). Trimming cost V 5 bases and J 6 bases, with 9 bases left between them. The CDR3 is made up of 13 amino acids. CDR1 and CDR2 from the germline V gene are SGHRS and YFSETQ. Here the CDR3 reads CASRTVFNSPLHF. Here the CDR3 DNA reads TGCGCCAGCAGGACAGTCTTTAATTCACCCCTCCACTTT.

The chain couples TRBV29-1 to TRBJ2-3; the D gene is possibly TRBD1 (6 bases). The germline gives CDR1 SQVTM, CDR2 ANQGSEA. This CDR3 has 14 residues. V lost 6 bases to trimming and J lost 5 bases, with 18 bases between them. This CDR3 reads CSVETQGRIDTQYF. The CDR3 coding sequence is TGCAGCGTAGAGACACAGGGCCGGATAGATACGCAGTATTTT.

The chain combines TRBV11-3 with TRBJ2-2, with a weak D call TRBD2 (5 bases). V lost 0 bases and J lost 7, with 15 bases in between. Germline CDR1 is SGHNT and CDR2 is YENEEA. The CDR3 length is 16 residues. CDR3 in amino acids: CASSLDLWAGGGELFF. The CDR3 DNA sequence: TGTGCCAGCAGCTTAGATCTCTGGGCCGGAGGCGGGGAGCTGTTTTTT.

The chain uses TRBV7-9 and TRBJ1-4; possibly TRBD1 for D (6 bases). Per the germline V gene, CDR1 is SEHNR and CDR2 is FQNEAQ (reference sequence). This CDR3 has 14 residues. V gave up 5 bases and J gave up 4 bases, with 11 bases separating them. This CDR3 reads CASSPDRNNEKLFF. The CDR3 coding sequence is TGTGCCAGCAGCCCCGACAGGAATAATGAAAAACTGTTTTTT. The full variable domain, with the rest looked up from reference TRBV7-9 and TRBJ1-4, is DTGVSQNPRHKITKRGQNVTFRCDPISEHNRLYWYRQTLGQGPEFLTYFQNEAQLEKSRLLSDRFSAERPKGSFSTLEIQRTEQGDSAMYLCASSPDRNNEKLFFGSGTQLSVL.

This chain uses TRBV7-9 with TRBJ1-5; weak D call: TRBD1 (6 bases). The germline V gene has CDR1 SEHNR and CDR2 FQNEAQ (reference sequence). This CDR3 region has 16 residues. Trimming left V 3 bases short and J 5 bases short, with 17 bases between. The CDR3, as DNA: TGTGCCAGCAGCTTTTCAGGGGACGACCTCGATCAGCCCCAGCATTTT. It encodes CASSFSGDDLDQPQHF.

This clone was observed a few times. CDR3 in DNA: TGTGCCAGCAGCCAAGCGGGAGGGTTTTACGAGCAGTACTTC. It encodes CASSQAGGFYEQYF. This sequence joins TRBV4-2 and TRBJ2-7; TRBD2 matches at 8 bases. V lost 1 base and J lost 4; bases outside the gene matches: 3. Germline assignment: CDR1 LGHNA and CDR2 YNFKEQ. There are 14 residues in the CDR3.

This clone is a singleton in its sample. This chain uses TRBV18 with TRBJ1-2; TRBD1 agrees at 7 bases. This CDR3 is 14 amino acids long. Trimming at V came to 3 bases and at J to 8 bases, leaving 9 bases not matched to a gene. Per the germline V gene, CDR1 is KGHSH and CDR2 is LQKENI. The DNA for the CDR3 is TGTGCCAGCTCACCGTCCGGGACAGAGAGAGGCTACACCTTC. Translating gives CASSPSGTERGYTF.

In its sample, this clone was seen a few times. This sequence joins TRBV6-2 or TRBV6-3 and TRBJ1-1; TRBD1 matches at 10 bases. Germline lookup yields CDR1 MNHEY and CDR2 SVGEGT. The CDR3 totals 13 residues. V shed 4 bases and J 11 bases; nucleotides not matched to a gene: 7. CDR3: CASSLGQGFWAFF. The CDR3, as DNA: TGTGCCAGCAGTTTGGGACAGGGGTTCTGGGCTTTCTTT.

The chain uses TRBV27 and TRBJ2-3; 7 bases align to TRBD2. This CDR3 comprises 15 residues. In germline, CDR1 is MNHEY, CDR2 SMNVEV (reference sequence). V shed 4 bases, J shed 2 bases, and the junction held 6 bases outside the gene matches. In DNA form, the CDR3 reads TGTGCCAGCAGTTACATAAGCGGGAACACAGATACGCAGTATTTT. Translating gives CASSYISGNTDTQYF.

This sequence joins TRBV2 and TRBJ2-1, with 13 bases lining up with TRBD2. This CDR3 has 16 amino acids. The V and J ends lost 7 bases and 7 bases, in that order; junction bases with no gene match: 10. CDR1 and CDR2 from the germline V gene are SNHLY and FYNNEI. CDR3 DNA sequence: TGTGCCAGCATTAGACCCGGGACTAGCGGGATAAATGAGCAGTTCTTC. Translated: CASIRPGTSGINEQFF.

The rearrangement joins TRBV6-5 to TRBJ1-1; tentatively, D is TRBD1 (5 bases). CDR3 length: 13 amino acids. Trimming took 7 bases from V and 3 from J, leaving 12 bases between them. Germline CDR1 is MNHEY and CDR2 is SVGAGI. The CDR3 region is CASTRVRDTEAFF. CDR3 nucleotides: TGTGCCAGCACCAGGGTTCGCGACACTGAAGCTTTCTTT.

The rearrangement links TRBV10-1 to TRBJ2-1, with 7 positions matching TRBD1. From germline, CDR1 is WNHNN and CDR2 SYGVQD (reference sequence). V shed 3 bases, J shed 4 bases, and the junction held 6 bases outside the gene matches. The CDR3 sequence is 15 residues long. Here the CDR3 reads CASSDAGGSYNEQFF. CDR3 nucleotides: TGCGCCAGCAGTGATGCAGGGGGTTCTTACAATGAGCAGTTCTTC.

V is TRBV18 and J is TRBJ1-1; D perhaps matches TRBD1 (5 bases). V lost 5 bases and J 1 base, leaving 14 bases between the germline ends. The CDR3 spans 15 residues. The V gene's germline CDR1 is KGHSH and CDR2 LQKENI. The CDR3 DNA reads TGTGCCAGCTCATCTACCCAGGACAAGAACACTGAAGCTTTCTTT. It encodes CASSSTQDKNTEAFF.

The chain has TRBV6-6 and TRBJ2-1, with D tentatively TRBD2 (7 bases). Germline V gene sequence: CDR1 MNHNY, CDR2 SVGAGI (reference sequence). The length of the CDR3 is 13 residues. The V end was cut by 2 bases, the J end by 12 bases, with 14 bases between. The CDR3 sequence: CASSYAGADRQFF. For the CDR3, the DNA is TGTGCCAGCAGTTACGCGGGGGCGGATCGGCAGTTCTTC.

Turning to this clone: One end of the junction does not line up with germline, which may come from a read error. V gene TRBV11-3 combines with J gene TRBJ2-7; TRBD2 aligns across 11 bases. This CDR3 comprises 18 residues. Germline CDR1 SGHNT, CDR2 YENEEA. The chain's CDR3 is CASSLETTSGAFSSEQYF. The CDR3 nucleotides read TGTGCCAGCAGCTTAGAGACGACTAGCGGGGCTTTTTCCTCCGAGCAGTACTTC.

The chain carries TRBV15 and TRBJ2-7; TRBD2 matches 15 bases. V trimming: 7 bases; J trimming: 4 bases; junction bases outside the gene matches: 5. This CDR3 is 15 amino acids long. Germline V gives CDR1 LNHNV, CDR2 YYDKDF (reference sequence). This chain's CDR3 is CATNAGTSGRYEQYF. The CDR3 region has the DNA TGTGCCACCAACGCCGGGACTAGCGGGAGGTACGAGCAGTACTTC.

The CDR3 region is CASSQDQSSAGEQFF. The CDR3 DNA reads TGTGCCAGCAGCCAAGATCAATCTAGCGCCGGTGAGCAGTTCTTC. The chain carries TRBV4-2 and TRBJ2-1; D is possibly TRBD2 (6 bases). This CDR3 is built from 15 residues. Germline V gene data show CDR1 as LGHNA and CDR2 as YNFKEQ. Trimming shortened V by 0 bases and J by 9 bases, and 15 bases separated the two germline ends.

This clone was detected once. The V gene is TRBV30, the J gene TRBJ2-5, with D possibly being TRBD2 (5 bases). The germline V and J ends were trimmed by 0 bases and 4 bases, with 15 bases remaining between them. CDR3 length: 15 amino acids. Germline CDR1 GTSNPN, CDR2 SVGIG (reference sequence). CDR3 in DNA: TGTGCCTGGAGTGTAGTGCTAGCAACGGGAGAGACCCAGTACTTC. This gives the protein CAWSVVLATGETQYF.